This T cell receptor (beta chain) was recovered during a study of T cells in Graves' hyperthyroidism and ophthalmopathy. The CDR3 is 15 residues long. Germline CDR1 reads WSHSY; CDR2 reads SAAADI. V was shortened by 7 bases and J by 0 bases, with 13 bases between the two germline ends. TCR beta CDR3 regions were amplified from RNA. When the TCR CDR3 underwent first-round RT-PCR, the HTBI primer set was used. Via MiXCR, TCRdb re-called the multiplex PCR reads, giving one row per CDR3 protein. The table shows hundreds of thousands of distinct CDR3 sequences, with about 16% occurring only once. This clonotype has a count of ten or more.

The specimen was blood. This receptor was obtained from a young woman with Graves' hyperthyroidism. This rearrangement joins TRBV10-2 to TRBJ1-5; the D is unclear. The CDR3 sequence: CASKDGLNSNQPQHF. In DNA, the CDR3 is TGCGCCAGCAAGGACGGGCTAAATAGCAATCAGCCCCAGCATTTT.